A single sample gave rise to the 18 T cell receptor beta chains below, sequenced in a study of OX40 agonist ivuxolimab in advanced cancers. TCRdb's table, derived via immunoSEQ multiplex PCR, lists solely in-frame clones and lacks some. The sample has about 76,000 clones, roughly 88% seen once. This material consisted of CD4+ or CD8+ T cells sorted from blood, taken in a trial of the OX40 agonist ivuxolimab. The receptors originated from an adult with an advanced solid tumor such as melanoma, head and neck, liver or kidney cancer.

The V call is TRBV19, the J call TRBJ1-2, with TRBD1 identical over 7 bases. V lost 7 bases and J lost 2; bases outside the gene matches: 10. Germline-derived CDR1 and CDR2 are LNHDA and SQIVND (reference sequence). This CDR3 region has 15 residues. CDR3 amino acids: CASIRGGGPNYGYTF. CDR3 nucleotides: TGTGCCAGTATCCGGGGAGGGGGCCCAAACTATGGCTACACCTTC.

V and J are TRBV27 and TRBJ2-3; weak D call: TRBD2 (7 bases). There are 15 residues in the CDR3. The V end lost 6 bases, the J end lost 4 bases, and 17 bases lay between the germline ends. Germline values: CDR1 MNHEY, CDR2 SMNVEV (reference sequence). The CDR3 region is CASRGGAGASDTQYF. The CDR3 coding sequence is TGTGCCAGCAGGGGAGGGGCGGGGGCTTCAGATACGCAGTATTTT.

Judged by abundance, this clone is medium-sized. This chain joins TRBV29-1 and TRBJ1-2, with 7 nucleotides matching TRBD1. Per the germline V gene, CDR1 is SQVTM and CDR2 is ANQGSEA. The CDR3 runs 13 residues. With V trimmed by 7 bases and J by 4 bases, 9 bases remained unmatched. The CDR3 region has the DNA TGCAGCGCGGACAGGCTAGATAGCTATGGCTACACCTTC. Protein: CSADRLDSYGYTF.

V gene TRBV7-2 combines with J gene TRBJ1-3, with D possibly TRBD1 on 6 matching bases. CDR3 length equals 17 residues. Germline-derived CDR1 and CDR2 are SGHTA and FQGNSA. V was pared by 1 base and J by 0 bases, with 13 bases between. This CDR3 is CASSLDAGTLSGNTIYF. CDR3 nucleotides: TGTGCCAGCAGCTTAGATGCAGGGACACTCTCTGGAAACACCATATATTTT. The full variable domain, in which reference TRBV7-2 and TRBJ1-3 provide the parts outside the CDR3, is GAGVSQSPSNKVTEKGKDVELRCDPISGHTALYWYRQSLGQGLEFLIYFQGNSAPDKSGLPSDRFSAERTGGSVSTLTIQRTQQEDSAVYLCASSLDAGTLSGNTIYFGEGSWLTVV.

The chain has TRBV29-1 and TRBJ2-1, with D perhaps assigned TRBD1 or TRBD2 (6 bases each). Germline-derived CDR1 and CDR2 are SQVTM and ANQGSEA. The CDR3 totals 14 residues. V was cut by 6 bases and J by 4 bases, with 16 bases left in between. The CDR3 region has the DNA TGCAGCGTCCGTTCCCAAGGGGGGTACAATGAGCAGTTCTTC. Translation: CSVRSQGGYNEQFF.

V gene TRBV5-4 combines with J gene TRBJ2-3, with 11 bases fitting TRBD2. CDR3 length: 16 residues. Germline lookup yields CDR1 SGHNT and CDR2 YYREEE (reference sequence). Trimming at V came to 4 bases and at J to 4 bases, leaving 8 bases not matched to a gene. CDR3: CASSTRLAGMSDTQYF. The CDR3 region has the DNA TGTGCCAGCAGCACCCGACTAGCGGGGATGTCAGATACGCAGTATTTT.

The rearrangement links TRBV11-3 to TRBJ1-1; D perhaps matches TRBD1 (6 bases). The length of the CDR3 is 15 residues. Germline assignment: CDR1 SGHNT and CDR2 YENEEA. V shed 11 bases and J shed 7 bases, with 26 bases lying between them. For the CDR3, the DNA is TGTGCCGGCAATCGGGGGGGCCTTTCCTTCTGTGAAGCTTTCTTT. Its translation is CAGNRGGLSFCEAFF.

CDR3 bases: TGCGCCAGCAGCTTGGAAGGGGGGGCGGTTGGAAACACCATATATTTT. Its translation: CASSLEGGAVGNTIYF. The chain recombines TRBV5-1 with TRBJ1-3, with a weak D call TRBD1 (6 bases). The CDR3 extends over 16 amino acids. The V and J ends lost 0 bases and 3 bases respectively, with 13 bases between them. CDR1 is SGHRS, CDR2 YFSETQ, per germline. The variable domain in full, completed from reference TRBV5-1 and TRBJ1-3, reads KAGVTQTPRYLIKTRGQQVTLSCSPISGHRSVSWYQQTPGQGLQFLFEYFSETQRNKGNFPGRFSGRQFSNSRSEMNVSTLELGDSALYLCASSLEGGAVGNTIYFGEGSWLTVV.

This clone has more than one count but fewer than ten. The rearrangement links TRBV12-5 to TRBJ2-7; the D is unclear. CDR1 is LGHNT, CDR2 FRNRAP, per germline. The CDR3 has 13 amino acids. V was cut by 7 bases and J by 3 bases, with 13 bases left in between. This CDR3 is CASAQSGGYEQYF. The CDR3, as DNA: TGTGCTAGTGCCCAGTCCGGCGGCTACGAGCAGTACTTC.

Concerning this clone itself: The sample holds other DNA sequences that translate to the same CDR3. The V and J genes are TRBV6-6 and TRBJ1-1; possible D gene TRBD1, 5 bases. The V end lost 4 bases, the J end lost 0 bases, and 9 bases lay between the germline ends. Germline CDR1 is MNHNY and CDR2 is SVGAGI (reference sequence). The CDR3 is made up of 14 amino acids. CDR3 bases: TGTGCCAGCAGTTCGGGGGGACTGAACACTGAAGCTTTCTTT. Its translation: CASSSGGLNTEAFF.

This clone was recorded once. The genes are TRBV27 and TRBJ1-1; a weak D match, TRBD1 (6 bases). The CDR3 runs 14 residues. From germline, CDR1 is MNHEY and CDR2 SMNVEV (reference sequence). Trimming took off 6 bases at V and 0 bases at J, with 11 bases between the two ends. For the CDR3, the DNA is TGTGCCAGCAGACAGGGCCCCATGAACACTGAAGCTTTCTTT. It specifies CASRQGPMNTEAFF.

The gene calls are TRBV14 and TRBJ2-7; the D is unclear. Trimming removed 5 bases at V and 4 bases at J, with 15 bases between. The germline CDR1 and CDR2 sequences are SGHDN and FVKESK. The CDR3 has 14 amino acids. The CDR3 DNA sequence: TGTGCCAGCAGCGCCGGAGTGGGCACGTACGAGCAGTACTTC. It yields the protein CASSAGVGTYEQYF.

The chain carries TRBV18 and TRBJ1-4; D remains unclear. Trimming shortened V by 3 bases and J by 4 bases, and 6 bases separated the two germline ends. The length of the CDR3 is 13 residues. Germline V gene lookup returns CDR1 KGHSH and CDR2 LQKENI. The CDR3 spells CASSPRINEKLFF. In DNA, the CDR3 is TGTGCCAGCTCACCCCGCATTAATGAAAAACTGTTTTTT.

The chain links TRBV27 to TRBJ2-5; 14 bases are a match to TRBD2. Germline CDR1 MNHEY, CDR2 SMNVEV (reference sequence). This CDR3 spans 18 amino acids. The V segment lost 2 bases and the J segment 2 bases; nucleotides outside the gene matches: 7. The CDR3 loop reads CASSLGTSGRAPQETQYF. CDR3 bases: TGTGCCAGCAGTTTAGGGACTAGCGGGAGAGCCCCACAAGAGACCCAGTACTTC.

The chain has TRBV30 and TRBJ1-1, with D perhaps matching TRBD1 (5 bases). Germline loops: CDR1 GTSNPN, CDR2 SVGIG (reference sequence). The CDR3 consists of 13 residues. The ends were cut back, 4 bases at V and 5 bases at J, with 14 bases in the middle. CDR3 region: CAWKSGGFTEAFF. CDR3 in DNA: TGTGCCTGGAAGTCCGGGGGGTTTACTGAAGCTTTCTTT. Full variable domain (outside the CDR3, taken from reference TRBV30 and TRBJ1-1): SQTIHQWPATLVQPVGSPLSLECTVEGTSNPNLYWYRQAAGRGLQLLFYSVGIGQISSEVPQNLSASRPQDRQFILSSKKLLLSDSGFYLCAWKSGGFTEAFFGQGTRLTVV.

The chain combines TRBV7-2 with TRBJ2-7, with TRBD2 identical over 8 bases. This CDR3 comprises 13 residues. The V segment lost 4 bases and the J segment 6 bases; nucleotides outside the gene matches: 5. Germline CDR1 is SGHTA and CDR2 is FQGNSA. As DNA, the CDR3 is TGTGCCAGCAGCTCCGGGGGGGGCGCCGAGCAGTACTTC. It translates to CASSSGGGAEQYF. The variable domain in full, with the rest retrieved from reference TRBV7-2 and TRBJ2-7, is GAGVSQSPSNKVTEKGKDVELRCDPISGHTALYWYRQSLGQGLEFLIYFQGNSAPDKSGLPSDRFSAERTGGSVSTLTIQRTQQEDSAVYLCASSSGGGAEQYFGPGTRLTVT.

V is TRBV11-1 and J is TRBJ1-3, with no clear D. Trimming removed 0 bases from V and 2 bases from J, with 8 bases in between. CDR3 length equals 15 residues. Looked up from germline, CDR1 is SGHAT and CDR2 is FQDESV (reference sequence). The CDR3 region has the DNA TGTGCCAGCAGCTTAGCAGGGTTAACTGGAAACACCATATATTTT. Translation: CASSLAGLTGNTIYF.

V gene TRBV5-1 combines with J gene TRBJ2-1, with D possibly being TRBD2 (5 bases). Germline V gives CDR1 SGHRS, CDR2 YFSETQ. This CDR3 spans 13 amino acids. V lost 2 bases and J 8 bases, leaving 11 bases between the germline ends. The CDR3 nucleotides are TGCGCCAGCAGCTTCCCCGAGGGTCATGAGCAGTTCTTC. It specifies CASSFPEGHEQFF.